This is a list of T cell receptor beta chains from one sample in a study of blood T cells in healthy people across ages. TCRdb redid the calling of the 5' RACE reads with MiXCR, one entry per CDR3 protein. The sample carries about a million distinct CDR3 sequences, 40% to 60% recorded once. The sequenced sample consisted of blood. The receptors stem from a man in his thirties or forties in good health. Each CDR3 is given with its conserved first and last residue. A D gene is named only where the DNA matches it firmly. Size is stated for part of the rows, as once, few or many counts, or as a class when the clone is expanded.

TRBJ2-2	TRBD1	few	TRBV12-3/TRBV12-4	TGTGCCAGCAGTTTAACAGGGGACACCGGGGAGCTGTTTTTT	CASSLTGDTGELFF
TRBJ1-2	.	.	TRBV12-3/TRBV12-4	TGTGCCAGCAGCCCCCTGACGGGACAAACGCGAGGCTACACCTTC	CASSPLTGQTRGYTF
TRBJ1-5	.	.	TRBV28	TGTGCCAGCAGTTTTTCAACTCTGGGCGATCTCCAGGGTAAGCATTTT	CASSFSTLGDLQGKHF
TRBJ2-7	TRBD1	.	TRBV12-3/TRBV12-4	TGTGCCAGCAGCACCCGGACAGGGGGGACATTATACGAGCAGTACTTC	CASSTRTGGTLYEQYF
TRBJ2-7	TRBD1	.	TRBV28	TGTGCCAGCACCTCCCCGGGACAGGGGAACTACGAGCAGTACTTC	CASTSPGQGNYEQYF
TRBJ2-5	.	.	TRBV29-1	TGCAGCGTCGACGGGGATGGGACCCAGTACTTC	CSVDGDGTQYF
TRBJ2-7	TRBD2	.	TRBV20-1	TGCAGTGCTAGAGGGTTCGGGAAACTAGCGGGCGGCTCTGGGGACGAGCAGTACTTC	CSARGFGKLAGGSGDEQYF
TRBJ1-2	TRBD1	few	TRBV7-3	TGTGCCAGCAGCTCCCCGGACAGGGGAGGAAACTATGGCTACACCTTC	CASSSPDRGGNYGYTF
TRBJ2-7	TRBD2	few	TRBV10-3	TGTGCCATCAGTGAGAGGGGACTAGGTTACGAGCAGTACTTC	CAISERGLGYEQYF
TRBJ1-2	.	few	TRBV4-1	TGCGCCAGCAACAATCCCAGGAAAAACTATGGCTACACCTTC	CASNNPRKNYGYTF
TRBJ2-5	.	.	TRBV6-4	TGTGCCAGCAGTGTTAGGGCCCAAGAGACCCAGTACTTC	CASSVRAQETQYF
TRBJ2-1	TRBD2	.	TRBV20-1	TGCAGTGCTAGCTCGCTAGCGGGGGGATACTCCTACAATGAGCAGTTCTTC	CSASSLAGGYSYNEQFF
TRBJ2-1	TRBD2	few	TRBV27	TGTGCCAGCAACCGAGGGAGGGCGGGGTACAATGAGCAGTTCTTC	CASNRGRAGYNEQFF
TRBJ2-5	TRBD1	.	TRBV7-2	TGTGCCAGCAGCCCGCGGACAGGCTCCTGGGAGACCCAGTACTTC	CASSPRTGSWETQYF
TRBJ2-7	.	few	TRBV3-1	TGTGCCAGCAGCCAAGATCTGAGGGTACACGAGCAGTACTTC	CASSQDLRVHEQYF
TRBJ2-1	TRBD2	.	TRBV29-1	TGCAGCGTTCCAGACGGGACTAGCGGGTACAATGAGCAGTTCTTC	CSVPDGTSGYNEQFF
TRBJ2-3	.	.	TRBV20-1	TGCAGTGCTAGAGCGACCGGGGCCCGCACAGATACGCAGTATTTT	CSARATGARTDTQYF